The rows below give T cell receptor beta chains drawn from one sample of a study of lymphopenia after photon versus proton radiotherapy. Data came from immunoSEQ multiplex PCR; TCRdb stores just in-frame clones and leaves some out. The sample yields some 42,000 clones, approximately 82% seen once. The specimen comprised peripheral blood, sampled from a patient treated with proton-based radiotherapy. Receptors originate from a woman between 70 and 85 years old with pancreatic cancer. Each CDR3 is given with its conserved first and last residue. Each record gives: CDR3 DNA, CDR3 protein, J gene, D gene, V gene, clone size. A D gene is named only where the DNA matches it firmly. Clone size is stated in some rows and not others, as once, few, many or a class when expanded.

DNA: TGTGCCAGCAGCGCCTACCCGGACAGGGGGAACGACGAGCAGTACTTC
CDR3: CASSAYPDRGNDEQYF
J: TRBJ2-7
D: TRBD1
V: TRBV5-5
size: -

DNA: TGTGCCAGCAGTCACTCCCCAGGACAGGGGGCCTCTCTCTACAATGAGCAGTTCTTC
CDR3: CASSHSPGQGASLYNEQFF
J: TRBJ2-1
D: TRBD1
V: TRBV28
size: -

DNA: TGCAGCACCCGACCGGGAAGCACAGATACGCAGTATTTT
CDR3: CSTRPGSTDTQYF
J: TRBJ2-3
D: -
V: TRBV29-1
size: few

DNA: TGTGCCAGCAGCTCCCTACGGGGGGATTCACCCCTCCACTTT
CDR3: CASSSLRGDSPLHF
J: TRBJ1-6
D: -
V: TRBV11-3
size: -

DNA: TGTGCCAGCAGCTTGGAGGTCGCAAGGAACACTGAAGCTTTCTTT
CDR3: CASSLEVARNTEAFF
J: TRBJ1-1
D: -
V: TRBV5-5
size: few

DNA: TGTGCCAGCAGTTTACTGAAGGGAGGGACGAATGAGCAGTTCTTC
CDR3: CASSLLKGGTNEQFF
J: TRBJ2-1
D: TRBD2
V: TRBV28
size: -

DNA: TGTGCCAGCAGCTTGGGAAGGAACACTGAAGCTTTCTTT
CDR3: CASSLGRNTEAFF
J: TRBJ1-1
D: -
V: TRBV5-5
size: -

DNA: TGCGCCAGCACAACGACAACGAGTGAAAAACTGTTTTTT
CDR3: CASTTTTSEKLFF
J: TRBJ1-4
D: -
V: TRBV4-1
size: -

DNA: TGTGCCAGTAGTATTGGGACTAGCGGGTACACAGATACGCAGTATTTT
CDR3: CASSIGTSGYTDTQYF
J: TRBJ2-3
D: TRBD2
V: TRBV19
size: -

DNA: TGTGCCAGCGGTCCTAGCGGGAACACCGGGGAGCTGTTTTTT
CDR3: CASGPSGNTGELFF
J: TRBJ2-2
D: TRBD2
V: TRBV25-1
size: -

DNA: TGTGCCAGCACGCACACGGGACAGGGGTGGGACACCGGGGAGCTGTTTTTT
CDR3: CASTHTGQGWDTGELFF
J: TRBJ2-2
D: TRBD1
V: TRBV9
size: -

DNA: TGTGCCAGCAGCTCCTCCTGGGCGGGGAAGAGGTTTTTAGAGACCCAGTACTTC
CDR3: CASSSSWAGKRFLETQYF
J: TRBJ2-5
D: -
V: TRBV11-3
size: -

DNA: TGTGCCAGCAGCTCCCTGATCGACAATGAGCAGTTCTTC
CDR3: CASSSLIDNEQFF
J: TRBJ2-1
D: -
V: TRBV7-3
size: -

DNA: TGTGCCAGTAGTGTGGTCCAACAGGGGTCTGGAAACACCATATATTTT
CDR3: CASSVVQQGSGNTIYF
J: TRBJ1-3
D: TRBD1
V: TRBV19
size: -

DNA: TGTGCCAGCTCACCACCAACACCAACAGGGACTGTCCCACAAGAGACCCAGTACTTC
CDR3: CASSPPTPTGTVPQETQYF
J: TRBJ2-5
D: -
V: TRBV18
size: -

DNA: TGTGCCAGCAGGAATCGACAGAACTACGAGCAGTACTTC
CDR3: CASRNRQNYEQYF
J: TRBJ2-7
D: -
V: TRBV6-5
size: -

DNA: TGTGCCAGCAGTTCCAACCAAAACACTGAAGCTTTCTTT
CDR3: CASSSNQNTEAFF
J: TRBJ1-1
D: -
V: TRBV6-6
size: medium-sized

DNA: TGTGCCAGCAGCTTAGGGGTTCAGAGCACAGATACGCAGTATTTT
CDR3: CASSLGVQSTDTQYF
J: TRBJ2-3
D: -
V: TRBV5-6
size: -

DNA: TGTGCCAGCAGTTTGTACAGGGGGCCGAACACCGGGGAGCTGTTTTTT
CDR3: CASSLYRGPNTGELFF
J: TRBJ2-2
D: TRBD1
V: TRBV28
size: -

DNA: TGTGCCAGCAGTTCGGACTATGGCTACACCTTC
CDR3: CASSSDYGYTF
J: TRBJ1-2
D: -
V: TRBV28
size: few

DNA: TGCGCCAGCAGCTTAATAGGGGTAGGCGACGAGCAGTACTTC
CDR3: CASSLIGVGDEQYF
J: TRBJ2-7
D: -
V: TRBV5-1
size: -

DNA: TGTGCCTGGCCCGGGACAGGGGGATTGAACACTGAAGCTTTCTTT
CDR3: CAWPGTGGLNTEAFF
J: TRBJ1-1
D: TRBD1
V: TRBV30
size: few

DNA: TGTGCCAGCAGTGTCCCCACCGGGGCAGGGCTTCGAGAGACCCAGTACTTC
CDR3: CASSVPTGAGLRETQYF
J: TRBJ2-5
D: -
V: TRBV25-1
size: -

DNA: TGTGCCGGGACTTTTGGAAACACCATATATTTT
CDR3: CAGTFGNTIYF
J: TRBJ1-3
D: -
V: TRBV30
size: -

DNA: TGTGCCAGCAGCCAAATCCAGGTGCGGGGAGAGACCCAGTACTTC
CDR3: CASSQIQVRGETQYF
J: TRBJ2-5
D: -
V: TRBV7-9
size: few

DNA: TGTGCCAGCAGCTTCCAACAGGGGTATGAGCAGTTCTTC
CDR3: CASSFQQGYEQFF
J: TRBJ2-1
D: TRBD1
V: TRBV7-3
size: -

DNA: TGCGCCAGCAGTCGGACGGAGGAGGAATGGAAAGAGCAGTACTTC
CDR3: CASSRTEEEWKEQYF
J: TRBJ2-7
D: -
V: TRBV5-1
size: once

DNA: TGTGCCAGCAGCCAAGAATCCCCGGGTGGGCCCTACGAGCAGTACTTC
CDR3: CASSQESPGGPYEQYF
J: TRBJ2-7
D: -
V: TRBV4-2
size: -

DNA: TGTGCCAGCAGTCAAGGGACACCGGTACCCTTC
CDR3: CASSQGTPVPF
J: TRBJ2-7
D: -
V: TRBV28
size: -

DNA: TGTGCCAGCAGCGCAACATATGGGTCTAGCACAGATACGCAGTATTTT
CDR3: CASSATYGSSTDTQYF
J: TRBJ2-3
D: -
V: TRBV9
size: -

DNA: TGTGCCAGCAGCCAATTACAGGGGGGTCACCCCTACGAGCAGTACTTC
CDR3: CASSQLQGGHPYEQYF
J: TRBJ2-7
D: TRBD1
V: TRBV4-2
size: -

DNA: TGTGCCAGCAGCCAAGATGGGCGGGACAGGGCCGACGGGGGTAATTCACCCCTCCACTTT
CDR3: CASSQDGRDRADGGNSPLHF
J: TRBJ1-6
D: TRBD1
V: TRBV4-2
size: -

DNA: TGCGCCAGCAGCTCCGGACAGGGCATGAACACCATATATTTT
CDR3: CASSSGQGMNTIYF
J: TRBJ1-3
D: TRBD1
V: TRBV5-1
size: -

DNA: TGTGCCAGCAGCTTAGGTCTAGCGGACACAGATACGCAGTATTTT
CDR3: CASSLGLADTDTQYF
J: TRBJ2-3
D: TRBD2
V: TRBV7-2
size: -

DNA: TGTGCCAGCAGCACCTATATCCGGGCCCAATCCTTCGCCCAGTACTTC
CDR3: CASSTYIRAQSFAQYF
J: TRBJ2-5
D: -
V: TRBV11-3
size: -

DNA: TGTGCCAGCAGTTTTGAGACGTCGAGCTCCTACAATGAGCAGTTCTTC
CDR3: CASSFETSSSYNEQFF
J: TRBJ2-1
D: -
V: TRBV27
size: -

DNA: TGTGCCAGCAGTTCGGGGACTAACTTGCCATCCTACAATGAGCAGTTCTTC
CDR3: CASSSGTNLPSYNEQFF
J: TRBJ2-1
D: TRBD2
V: TRBV28
size: -

DNA: TGCGCCAGCAGCCAAGATAATCAGCTAGCGGGAGGTCAACCCGGGGAGCTGTTTTTT
CDR3: CASSQDNQLAGGQPGELFF
J: TRBJ2-2
D: TRBD2
V: TRBV4-3
size: once

DNA: TGTGCCAGCAGCCGGGGACAGGGGTTTAAAGGCGGGGAGCTGTTTTTT
CDR3: CASSRGQGFKGGELFF
J: TRBJ2-2
D: TRBD1
V: TRBV28
size: -

DNA: TGTGCCTCCTCAGGTCCCCCGACAGGAAATGAAAAACTGTTTTTT
CDR3: CASSGPPTGNEKLFF
J: TRBJ1-4
D: -
V: TRBV2
size: -

DNA: TGTGCCAGCAGCTTAGCTCCGGGACTAGCGAGGTACGAGCAGTACTTC
CDR3: CASSLAPGLARYEQYF
J: TRBJ2-7
D: TRBD2
V: TRBV7-8
size: -

DNA: TGCAGTGCTAGCGGGCGGATAGGCTACACCTTC
CDR3: CSASGRIGYTF
J: TRBJ1-2
D: -
V: TRBV20-1
size: once

DNA: TGTGCCAGCACGCCGGGACACTCATTTGAAGGCTACACCTTC
CDR3: CASTPGHSFEGYTF
J: TRBJ1-2
D: -
V: TRBV28
size: -

DNA: TGTGCCAGCACCCCCGGGACAGGAGGGTACAATGAGCAGTTCTTC
CDR3: CASTPGTGGYNEQFF
J: TRBJ2-1
D: TRBD1
V: TRBV7-9
size: -

DNA: TGTGCCAGTAGTATAGATCTTAAGGGGGCCCAACCCAGTAATCAGCCCCAGCATTTT
CDR3: CASSIDLKGAQPSNQPQHF
J: TRBJ1-5
D: TRBD1
V: TRBV19
size: few

DNA: TGTGCCAGCAGCAGACAGGGGGCCTCCTACGAGCAGTACTTC
CDR3: CASSRQGASYEQYF
J: TRBJ2-7
D: TRBD1
V: TRBV6-1
size: few

DNA: TGTGCCAGTAGTATTAATGGGGGGCGCGACACTGAAGCTTTCTTT
CDR3: CASSINGGRDTEAFF
J: TRBJ1-1
D: -
V: TRBV19
size: -

DNA: TGTGCCAGCAGTTCTCCCGGGTCTAACTATGGCTACACCTTC
CDR3: CASSSPGSNYGYTF
J: TRBJ1-2
D: -
V: TRBV28
size: -

DNA: TGTGCCAGCAGCTTAGTTGCGGAGTATAATTCACCCCTCCACTTT
CDR3: CASSLVAEYNSPLHF
J: TRBJ1-6
D: -
V: TRBV7-2
size: -

DNA: TGTGCCAGCAGCTTAGTGCGGGGACAGATAAATTCACCCCTCCACTTT
CDR3: CASSLVRGQINSPLHF
J: TRBJ1-6
D: TRBD1
V: TRBV7-2
size: few

DNA: TGTGCCAGCTCACCTACAGAGGAGAACGAGCAGTACTTC
CDR3: CASSPTEENEQYF
J: TRBJ2-7
D: -
V: TRBV18
size: few

DNA: TGTGCCAGCAGCAAAGTACGAGAGACCCAGTACTTC
CDR3: CASSKVRETQYF
J: TRBJ2-5
D: -
V: TRBV21-1
size: -

DNA: TGTGCCAGCAGCACGGGACAGGGGCCTGCCCCTAACTATGGCTACACCTTC
CDR3: CASSTGQGPAPNYGYTF
J: TRBJ1-2
D: TRBD1
V: TRBV5-5
size: -

DNA: TGTGCCAGCAGCTACGACTTAGCGGGAGGGAGATCCTACGAGCAGTACTTC
CDR3: CASSYDLAGGRSYEQYF
J: TRBJ2-7
D: TRBD2
V: TRBV7-9
size: few

DNA: TGTGCCAGCAGCCAAGCAAGGGGGCGGGAGCAGTACTTC
CDR3: CASSQARGREQYF
J: TRBJ2-7
D: TRBD1
V: TRBV4-2
size: -

DNA: TGTGCCAGCAGCAAAGGGGGCTCTGGGGCCAACGTCCTGACTTTC
CDR3: CASSKGGSGANVLTF
J: TRBJ2-6
D: -
V: TRBV7-3
size: -

DNA: TGTGCCAGCAGCTTAGGGGCTAGCGGGAGAGACTACGAGCAGTACTTC
CDR3: CASSLGASGRDYEQYF
J: TRBJ2-7
D: TRBD2
V: TRBV11-3
size: few